Listed below are T cell receptor beta chains from one sample, sequenced in a study of identical twins. TCRdb fed the 5' RACE reads into MiXCR, producing one record per CDR3 protein. Of some 730,000 distinct CDR3 sequences listed, approximately 18% were seen once; the top ten hold roughly 14%. The same data also went into a second study, on T cells expressing NK-cell markers.

Input material: PBMCs. These receptors came from a woman aged 18 to 35 in good health. Both conserved end residues are part of each CDR3. A D gene is named only where the DNA matches it firmly. Some rows mark clone size as missing; the rest say once, few, many or name a class of expanded clone.

D,V,J,size,CDR3,DNA
.,TRBV5-5,TRBJ1-4,few,CASSQGLTEKLFF,TGTGCCAGCAGCCAGGGTCTTACCGAAAAACTGTTTTTT
TRBD2,TRBV18,TRBJ2-1,.,CASSPRSGAGNYNEQFF,TGTGCCAGCTCACCTCGAAGCGGGGCCGGGAACTACAATGAGCAGTTCTTC
TRBD1,TRBV7-2,TRBJ2-7,.,CASSMHRGRGLYEQYF,TGTGCCAGCAGCATGCACAGGGGACGTGGACTCTACGAGCAGTACTTC
.,TRBV4-3,TRBJ2-2,few,CASSRQGLITGELFF,TGCGCCAGCAGCCGCCAGGGGCTAATCACCGGGGAGCTGTTTTTT
TRBD2,TRBV5-1,TRBJ2-1,few,CASTGTSGRAGEQFF,TGCGCCAGCACAGGAACTAGCGGGAGGGCCGGTGAGCAGTTCTTC
.,TRBV27,TRBJ2-7,.,CASSSTATNPYEQYF,TGTGCCAGCAGTTCGACAGCCACTAATCCCTACGAGCAGTACTTC
TRBD2,TRBV2,TRBJ2-3,.,CAQREGLSTDTQYF,TGTGCCCAGCGGGAGGGGCTAAGCACAGATACGCAGTATTTT
.,TRBV24-1,TRBJ2-1,.,CATSDRGHSSYNEQFF,TGTGCCACCAGTGACCGCGGACATAGCTCCTACAATGAGCAGTTCTTC
.,TRBV20-1,TRBJ1-2,few,CSASSSYGYTF,TGCAGTGCTAGTTCGAGCTATGGCTACACCTTC
.,TRBV12-3/TRBV12-4,TRBJ2-1,.,CASSHRTLTANEQFF,TGTGCCAGCAGTCATCGGACCTTGACGGCGAATGAGCAGTTCTTC
.,TRBV12-3/TRBV12-4,TRBJ1-1,.,CASSLAPRNTEAFF,TGTGCCAGCAGTTTAGCCCCAAGGAACACTGAAGCTTTCTTT
TRBD2,TRBV3-1,TRBJ2-3,.,CASREHRTSGTDTQYF,TGTGCCAGCCGGGAACACCGGACTAGCGGCACAGATACGCAGTATTTT
TRBD1,TRBV20-1,TRBJ2-5,.,CSASNAGGKTQYF,TGCAGTGCTAGCAATGCAGGGGGAAAGACCCAGTACTTC
.,TRBV11-3,TRBJ2-3,many,CASSLIIDTQYF,TGTGCCAGCAGCTTAATCATAGATACGCAGTATTTT
.,TRBV4-2,TRBJ2-4,.,CASSQDRAPRNIQYF,TGTGCCAGCAGCCAAGATCGGGCCCCAAGAAACATTCAGTACTTC
TRBD2,TRBV5-1,TRBJ2-1,.,CASRLAGSNNEQFF,TGCGCCAGCAGACTAGCGGGAAGCAACAATGAGCAGTTCTTC
.,TRBV6-5,TRBJ2-5,many,CASSYLPGETQYF,TGTGCCAGCAGTTACCTCCCCGGTGAGACCCAGTACTTC
.,TRBV15,TRBJ2-3,few,CATGPAGDTDTQYF,TGTGCCACCGGCCCGGCCGGCGACACAGATACGCAGTATTTT
TRBD2,TRBV20-1,TRBJ2-3,few,CSAVAGEIFADTQYF,TGCAGTGCTGTAGCGGGAGAGATTTTTGCAGATACGCAGTATTTT
.,TRBV5-1,TRBJ2-1,many,CASSLDLAGYNEQFF,TGCGCCAGCAGCTTGGATTTGGCAGGCTACAATGAGCAGTTCTTC
TRBD2,TRBV25-1,TRBJ2-7,.,CASSGEDSGIYEQYF,TGTGCCAGCAGCGGGGAGGATAGCGGGATCTACGAGCAGTACTTC
TRBD2,TRBV5-1,TRBJ2-1,few,CASSSPSGGSPPTLYNEQFF,TGCGCCAGCAGCTCCCCTAGCGGGGGGTCTCCACCTACCCTCTACAATGAGCAGTTCTTC
.,TRBV20-1,TRBJ1-5,few,CSASLDFVQPQHF,TGCAGTGCTAGCTTAGACTTTGTCCAGCCCCAGCATTTT
.,TRBV7-6,TRBJ1-2,few,CASSSVNNLTNYGYTF,TGTGCCAGCAGCTCAGTGAATAATCTAACTAACTATGGCTACACCTTC
TRBD1,TRBV30,TRBJ1-1,few,CALRQGNTEAFF,TGTGCCTTACGACAGGGAAACACTGAAGCTTTCTTT
.,TRBV24-1,TRBJ2-3,.,CATSDPRDFGTDTQYF,TGTGCCACCAGTGACCCCAGGGATTTCGGCACAGATACGCAGTATTTT
TRBD1,TRBV7-9,TRBJ2-4,.,CASSLTGLRGNIQYF,TGTGCCAGCAGCCTGACAGGGTTGAGGGGAAACATTCAGTACTTC
TRBD1,TRBV7-9,TRBJ1-1,.,CASSLIQGPLNTEAFF,TGTGCCAGCAGCTTAATACAGGGGCCTCTGAACACTGAAGCTTTCTTT
TRBD1,TRBV7-2,TRBJ2-5,few,CASSGRDRETQYF,TGTGCCAGCAGCGGCCGGGACAGGGAGACCCAGTACTTC
.,TRBV5-1,TRBJ1-2,.,CASSVKAGTLYGYTF,TGCGCCAGCAGCGTAAAGGCCGGGACACTTTATGGCTACACCTTC
.,TRBV12-3/TRBV12-4,TRBJ2-5,.,CASSLLETQHF,TGTGCCAGCAGTTTGTTGGAGACCCAGCACTTC
.,TRBV10-3,TRBJ1-5,.,CATSGGSGNQPQHF,TGTGCCACTTCCGGGGGGTCCGGGAATCAGCCCCAGCATTTT
.,TRBV7-2,TRBJ2-3,.,CASSLGPGGKGDTQYF,TGTGCCAGCAGCTTAGGGCCCGGGGGCAAGGGAGATACGCAGTATTTT
.,TRBV12-3/TRBV12-4,TRBJ1-2,many,CASSFGRNYGYTF,TGTGCCAGCAGTTTCGGACGGAACTATGGCTACACCTTC
.,TRBV5-1,TRBJ2-7,.,CTSSLEGLGDEQYF,TGCACCAGCAGCTTGGAGGGGTTGGGGGACGAGCAGTACTTC
.,TRBV20-1,TRBJ2-3,few,CSARRLVDTQYF,TGCAGTGCTAGGCGCTTGGTGGATACGCAGTATTTT
TRBD1,TRBV5-1,TRBJ2-7,few,CASSPTGTGGKREQYF,TGCGCCAGCAGCCCGACCGGGACAGGGGGTAAAAGGGAGCAGTACTTC
TRBD2,TRBV12-3/TRBV12-4,TRBJ2-3,.,CASRQTSGEDTQYF,TGTGCCAGCAGACAAACTAGCGGGGAAGATACGCAGTATTTT
.,TRBV7-2,TRBJ2-7,few,CASSPSGSPSYEQYF,TGTGCCAGCAGCCCATCCGGGAGCCCCTCCTACGAGCAGTACTTC
TRBD1,TRBV29-1,TRBJ1-2,few,CSSRTGNYGYTF,TGCAGCTCGCGGACAGGGAACTATGGCTACACCTTC
TRBD1,TRBV29-1,TRBJ2-7,.,CSVVSGTGGYEQYF,TGCAGCGTTGTATCCGGGACAGGGGGCTACGAGCAGTACTTC
.,TRBV15,TRBJ1-4,few,CATSRDQRRDEKLFF,TGTGCCACCAGCAGAGATCAGCGACGGGATGAAAAACTGTTTTTT
TRBD2,TRBV24-1,TRBJ2-1,.,CATSVSGGNEQFF,TGTGCCACCAGTGTTAGCGGGGGAAATGAGCAGTTCTTC
.,TRBV7-7,TRBJ2-1,.,CASTVGSSSHDEQFF,TGTGCTAGCACTGTAGGTAGTAGTTCTCACGATGAGCAGTTCTTC
.,TRBV5-4,TRBJ2-3,.,CASSSLTATDTQYF,TGTGCCAGCAGCTCGTTAACGGCCACAGATACGCAGTATTTT